One and the same sample provided the 10 T cell receptor beta chains below, sequenced in a study of blood T cell repertoires in COVID-19. Data came from immunoSEQ multiplex PCR; TCRdb stores just in-frame clones and leaves some out. The data contain some 200,000 clones, 70% to 90% of them singletons. Input material: peripheral blood. The receptors here all came from a man aged 55-75 years with COVID-19, enrolled during active disease.

This chain joins TRBV21-1 and TRBJ2-2; the table's D call of TRBD1 was not tested on the DNA. TRBV21-1 has pseudogene status. This CDR3 contains 13 residues. The CDR3 region is CASRERTNGELFF. The CDR3 DNA reads as TGTGCCAGCAGGGAACGGACAAACGGGGAGCTGTTTTTT.

This sequence joins TRBV19 and TRBJ2-3; 8 nucleotides line up with TRBD2. Looked up from germline, CDR1 is LNHDA and CDR2 is SQIVND (reference sequence). Trimming removed 5 bases from V and 5 bases from J; junction bases left unmatched: 6. This CDR3 spans 14 amino acids. The CDR3 is CASSPSGQGDTQYF. The CDR3 DNA reads TGTGCCAGTAGTCCTAGCGGGCAGGGAGATACGCAGTATTTT.

The chain is built from TRBV7-2 and TRBJ1-2; 9 nucleotides align to TRBD1. Trimming removed 3 bases from V and 10 bases from J; junction bases left unmatched: 9. The germline V gene has CDR1 SGHTA and CDR2 FQGNSA. The CDR3 spans 14 residues. As DNA, the CDR3 is TGTGCCAGCAGCTTTTCCGGGACAGGGATGGTCTACACCTTC. It specifies CASSFSGTGMVYTF.

This chain connects TRBV6-2 or TRBV6-3 to TRBJ2-1, with a weak D call TRBD2 (5 bases). The V and J ends lost 6 bases and 0 bases respectively, with 9 bases between them. The length of the CDR3 is 14 residues. CDR1 is MNHEY, CDR2 SVGEGT, per germline. CDR3: CASSQGSSYNEQFF. The CDR3 DNA is TGTGCCAGCAGCCAAGGGAGCTCCTACAATGAGCAGTTCTTC.

The chain carries TRBV27 and TRBJ1-2; 8 bases align to TRBD1. Germline V gene data show CDR1 as MNHEY and CDR2 as SMNVEV (reference sequence). The V gene end was trimmed by 3 bases and the J gene end by 7 bases; junction bases not matched to a gene: 7. This CDR3 region has 14 residues. CDR3 region: CASSFAQGVRGYTF. Here the CDR3 DNA reads TGTGCCAGCAGTTTTGCACAGGGGGTCCGTGGCTACACCTTC.

This clone showed up just once. The same CDR3 arises from other DNA sequences in this sample as well. CDR3 sequence (DNA): TGTGCCAGCAGCCCTCAGATTAACACTGAAGCTTTCTTT. Translating it yields CASSPQINTEAFF. V usage is TRBV12-3 or TRBV12-4 and J usage is TRBJ1-1; D is undetermined. Trimming removed 6 bases from V and 2 bases from J, with 10 bases in between. The CDR3 spans 13 residues.

The V gene is TRBV7-8, the J gene TRBJ2-7, with 8 bases aligning to TRBD1. The CDR3 sequence is 18 residues long. CDR1 SGHVS and CDR2 FQNEAQ come from the germline V gene. V dropped 2 bases and J dropped 1; count of bases not matched to a gene: 13. Written as DNA, the CDR3 is TGTGCCAGCAGCTTATCCCCCCGCGGCAGGGGGCGATCCTACGAGCAGTACTTC. Encoded protein: CASSLSPRGRGRSYEQYF.

The CDR3 reads CASSLDRRSYGYTF. CDR3 nucleotides: TGTGCCAGCAGCTTAGACAGGCGAAGCTATGGCTACACCTTC. The chain joins TRBV7-9 to TRBJ1-2, with a possible D match to TRBD1 (5 bases). Trimming took 1 base from V and 4 from J, leaving 10 bases between them. Germline V gene lookup returns CDR1 SEHNR and CDR2 FQNEAQ (reference sequence). CDR3 length: 14 amino acids. The whole variable domain, remainder taken from reference TRBV7-9 and TRBJ1-2, is DTGVSQNPRHKITKRGQNVTFRCDPISEHNRLYWYRQTLGQGPEFLTYFQNEAQLEKSRLLSDRFSAERPKGSFSTLEIQRTEQGDSAMYLCASSLDRRSYGYTFGSGTRLTVV.

The chain has TRBV10-3 and TRBJ1-2; 9 bases match TRBD1. This CDR3 has 13 amino acids. Germline CDR1 is ENHRY and CDR2 is SYGVKD. V shed 2 bases, J shed 6 bases, and the junction held 1 base outside the gene matches. The CDR3 DNA sequence: TGTGCCATCAGTGAGGACAGGGGGAATGGCTACACCTTC. Translating it yields CAISEDRGNGYTF.

This clone was picked up a small number of times. The V call is TRBV10-2, the J call TRBJ1-5; possibly TRBD1 for D (6 bases). The CDR3 has 14 amino acids. Deletions cut 8 bases from V and 7 bases from J, with 18 bases between. Germline loops: CDR1 WSHSY, CDR2 SAAADI. The CDR3 loop is CASGGQVGQQPQHF. The CDR3 region has the DNA TGCGCCAGCGGGGGACAAGTAGGACAACAGCCCCAGCATTTT.